The 10 T cell receptor beta chains listed next were all sequenced from one sample in a study of T cell responses to AZD1222 COVID-19 vaccine. The protocol was immunoSEQ multiplex PCR, while the TCRdb copy is restricted to in-frame clones and leaves out a portion. The sample carries 160,000 or so clones, about nine tenths recorded once. Here the sequenced sample was peripheral blood, taken on day 0 of AZD1222 vaccination. The origin of the receptors is an adult in good health.

V gene TRBV2 combines with J gene TRBJ2-7; possible D gene TRBD2, 5 bases. The V end was cut by 5 bases, the J end by 0 bases, with 17 bases between. The CDR3 has 16 residues. Germline CDR1 is SNHLY and CDR2 is FYNNEI. The CDR3 reads CASSPDWAVSSYEQYF. DNA of the CDR3: TGTGCCAGCAGTCCGGACTGGGCGGTTAGCTCCTACGAGCAGTACTTC.

The chain uses TRBV11-2 and TRBJ2-5; 13 bases line up with TRBD2. V lost 5 bases to trimming and J lost 3 bases; unmatched junction nucleotides: 15. The germline V gene has CDR1 SGHAT and CDR2 FQNNGV. This CDR3 is built from 19 residues. CDR3 nucleotide sequence: TGTGCCAGCAGCCCCCGACCCTCTACTAGCGGGGGGGCAAAAGAGACCCAGTACTTC. Translation: CASSPRPSTSGGAKETQYF.

This chain connects TRBV7-2 to TRBJ2-3; 9 bases match TRBD1. After removal of 1 base from V and 2 bases from J, the junction contained 4 bases not matched to a gene. The germline V gene encodes CDR1 SGHTA and CDR2 FQGNSA. The CDR3 is 16 amino acids. Here the CDR3 DNA reads TGTGCCAGCAGCTTAGTGGGACAGGGATTCACAGATACGCAGTATTTT. Translated: CASSLVGQGFTDTQYF.

V and J are TRBV9 and TRBJ2-1; 10 bases agree with TRBD2. The CDR3 extends over 18 amino acids. V shed 2 bases and J 4 bases; nucleotides not matched to a gene: 12. Germline V CDR1 and CDR2: SGDLS, YYNGEE. The CDR3 loop is CASSVQGGGLARYNEQFF. The CDR3 DNA reads as TGTGCCAGCAGCGTCCAGGGCGGGGGACTAGCGAGATACAATGAGCAGTTCTTC.

The CDR3 protein is CATSRPGLAGGWDTQYF. The DNA of the CDR3 is TGTGCCACCAGCAGACCAGGACTAGCGGGAGGGTGGGATACGCAGTATTTT. The chain carries TRBV15 and TRBJ2-3, with 15 bases identical to TRBD2. V was pared by 2 bases and J by 6 bases, with 6 bases of the junction left unmatched. From germline, CDR1 is LNHNV and CDR2 YYDKDF (reference sequence). The CDR3 runs 17 residues.

The rearrangement links TRBV5-1 to TRBJ1-1, with TRBD1 matching 7 bases. CDR1 and CDR2 (germline): SGHRS, YFSETQ. V lost 0 bases, J lost 4 bases, and 9 bases stayed unmatched. The CDR3 covers 16 residues. CDR3 in amino acids: CASSLVSGGGGTEAFF. In nucleotides, the CDR3 is TGCGCCAGCAGCTTGGTTTCAGGGGGAGGTGGCACTGAAGCTTTCTTT.

V and J are TRBV28 and TRBJ2-1; D not resolved. Trimming took off 8 bases at V and 5 bases at J, with 13 bases between the two ends. The CDR3 runs 13 residues. The germline CDR1 and CDR2 sequences are MDHEN and SYDVKM. CDR3 nucleotides: TGTGCCAGCTCCCAGAGCCCCAACAATGAGCAGTTCTTC. Its protein product is CASSQSPNNEQFF.

The chain is built from TRBV7-3 and TRBJ2-1; TRBD2 is a possible D gene (6 bases). The V end lost 5 bases, the J end lost 6 bases, and 14 bases lay between the germline ends. CDR3 length: 14 residues. In germline, CDR1 is SGHTA, CDR2 FQGTGA. CDR3 loop: CASSPTSGSNEQFF. In DNA, the CDR3 is TGTGCCAGCAGCCCGACTAGTGGGAGCAATGAGCAGTTCTTC.

The chain is built from TRBV19 and TRBJ1-2; 7 nucleotides match TRBD1. Germline CDR1 is LNHDA and CDR2 is SQIVND (reference sequence). The junction had 2 bases not matched to a gene; V was cut back by 5 bases and J by 2 bases. The CDR3 sequence is 13 residues long. This CDR3 reads CASSGTANYGYTF. The CDR3 DNA is TGTGCCAGTAGTGGGACAGCCAACTATGGCTACACCTTC.

The chain is built from TRBV27 and TRBJ2-7, with 7 bases aligning to TRBD1. The CDR3 sequence is 17 residues long. The germline V gene encodes CDR1 MNHEY and CDR2 SMNVEV (reference sequence). The trim removed 3 bases at V and 5 bases at J, leaving 16 bases unmatched. The DNA for the CDR3 is TGTGCCAGCAGTTTGGCCGGGACAGAAATGAACCCCCACGAGCAGTACTTC. It codes for CASSLAGTEMNPHEQYF.